This T cell receptor beta chain was retrieved from a study of technical replicates of blood from a handful of donors. The CDR3 has 15 amino acids. Trimming removed 3 bases at V and 1 base at J, with 13 bases between. The V gene's germline CDR1 is MNHNY and CDR2 SVGAGI (reference sequence). Repertoires were generated with immunoSEQ multiplex PCR, while TCRdb's copy carries only in-frame clones and drops some. Of under 85,000 clones in the sample, 95% to 98% were seen once. Sequencing was done on a sample of T cells isolated from PBMCs. The TCR originated in a human donor in good health. The chain couples TRBV6-6 to TRBJ2-7; D is perhaps TRBD2 (6 bases). The CDR3 here is CASSYGIAGSYEQYF. In DNA, the CDR3 is TGTGCCAGCAGTTATGGTATCGCGGGATCCTACGAGCAGTACTTC.